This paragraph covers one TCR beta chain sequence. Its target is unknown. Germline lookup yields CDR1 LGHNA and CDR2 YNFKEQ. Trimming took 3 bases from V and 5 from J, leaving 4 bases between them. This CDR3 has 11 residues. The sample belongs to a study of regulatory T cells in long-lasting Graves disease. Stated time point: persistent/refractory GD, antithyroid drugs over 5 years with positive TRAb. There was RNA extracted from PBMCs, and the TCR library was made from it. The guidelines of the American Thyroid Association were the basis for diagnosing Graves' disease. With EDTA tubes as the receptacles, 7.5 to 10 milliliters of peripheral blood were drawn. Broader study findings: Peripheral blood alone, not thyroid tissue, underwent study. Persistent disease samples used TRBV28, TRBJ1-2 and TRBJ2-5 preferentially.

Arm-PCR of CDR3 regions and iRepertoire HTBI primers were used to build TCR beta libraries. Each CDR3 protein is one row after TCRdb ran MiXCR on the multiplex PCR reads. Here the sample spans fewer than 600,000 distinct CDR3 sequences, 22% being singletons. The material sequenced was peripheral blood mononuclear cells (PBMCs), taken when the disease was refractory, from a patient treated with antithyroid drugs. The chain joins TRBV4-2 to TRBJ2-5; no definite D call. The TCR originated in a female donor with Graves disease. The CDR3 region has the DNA TGTGCCAGCAGCCATAGGGAGACCCAGTACTTC. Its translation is CASSHRETQYF.